One T cell receptor (beta chain) is described in this entry. A single count supports this clone. Its recognized antigen is unknown. No base quality information exists; no much larger clone differs at one position. This sample is part of a study of T cell responses to AZD1222 COVID-19 vaccine (dated by TCRdb to about 2021). Describing the broader study: A total of around 240 trial participants underwent TCR sequencing, of whom roughly 210 received two doses of AZD1222 and about 26 received two doses of the MenACWY control vaccine. Trial participants were enrolled by age into subgroups of 18-55, 56-69 and 70-plus years, and around 150, 29 and 61 TCR-sequenced participants, respectively, were included in these subgroups.

The time point label, read with the paper, signifies: about 28 days (+/-7) after the second vaccine dose. AZD1222 recipients with second doses at about 4 weeks or about 12 weeks were pooled, because spike-specific TCR depth and breadth did not differ between schedules. The vaccinee samples were drawn from two UK trials, COV001 and COV002, one of which was a single-blind randomized controlled phase 2/3 trial testing AZD1222 (ChAdOx1 nCoV-19) in healthy adults. Trial participant PBMC samples were collected at day 0 and day 28 after the second dose for TCRbeta chain sequencing. Overall results and qualifications from the work: Reportedly, almost half of the unique spike-specific TCRs recognized epitopes lying outside the regions that are mutated in the B.1.351 and B.1.1.7 variants. Because no day 14 peak-response samples were available, repertoires were characterized only after the peak T cell response. In the small 56-69-year group, the increase in depth fell short of significance, most likely because of low power. Conclusions about previously exposed vaccinees are limited, since just five to seven AZD1222 recipients were seropositive for SARS-CoV-2 at baseline. The whole spike protein was spanned by vaccine-associated CD4 TCRs, and dominant responses were seen in regions 160-218 and 743-854. Participants were mostly white British and included more females than males, and it was suggested by the authors that clonal diversity may have been underestimated. A significant rise in spike-specific TCR breadth and depth was observed after two AZD1222 doses relative to day 0 and relative to MenACWY recipients.

The CDR3 regions of human TCRbeta chains were analyzed by immunosequencing. In the source study's methods: TCRs in the repertoires were compared against a reference library of SARS-CoV-2-specific TCRs that had been generated with the MIRA antigen-specificity platform. Breadth meant the fraction of unique TCRs that were SARS-CoV-2-associated, whereas depth meant the fraction of total T cells that were SARS-CoV-2-associated. Each spike-specific TCR was assigned to its reactive spike region and to a CD4 or CD8 class using the MIRA data. Log10-transformed breadth and depth values were compared by one-way ANOVA with Sidak's multiple comparisons tests. TCRdb mirrors the immuneACCESS table, restricted to in-frame sequences. Some clones are absent from its copies; in checked studies, under half trace to an unresolved V gene, and the reason for the others is unknown. The V and J calls and clone size were taken over from that table, and D and trimming were inferred from the DNA. The sample table lists more than 80,000 clones, approximately 83% of them with a count of one. Over 10% of the sample is held by the ten biggest clonotypes.

The germline ends are 15 bases apart after V is trimmed by 2 bases and J by 13 bases. Per the germline V gene (reference sequence), MNHEY is the CDR1 and SMNVEV is the CDR2. The CDR3 numbers 14 residues from cysteine through phenylalanine. Kept here is only the CDR3 DNA, which spans 42 bases and is read in frame from base 1. This receptor chain uses TRBV27 and TRBJ1-6; the D gene is perhaps TRBD1, from 5 matching bases. Sequences were derived from peripheral blood, sampled 28 days after the second AZD1222 dose. This receptor was taken from an adult who received the AZD1222 COVID-19 vaccine. The base sequence is TGTGCCAGCAGTTTAAAGGCAGGGCCTTCGCCCCTCCACTTT. This is translated as CASSLKAGPSPLHF.